This entry describes one T cell receptor beta chain. This sample is drawn from a study of control samples from healthy donors and cancer patients. Generated by immunoSEQ multiplex PCR, the TCRdb table keeps only in-frame clones and is missing some. Of tens of thousands of clones listed, around 89% are singletons. The V and J ends lost 3 bases and 0 bases, in that order; junction bases with no gene match: 7. Germline V gene sequence: CDR1 SGHRS, CDR2 YFSETQ. This CDR3 has 17 amino acids. Sequencing used blood. This TCR came from a woman aged 65 to 85 in good health. The genes are TRBV5-1 and TRBJ2-2; the match to TRBD1 covers 8 bases. CDR3 loop: CASSYPDRAPNTGELFF. DNA for the CDR3: TGCGCCAGCAGCTACCCGGACAGGGCTCCGAACACCGGGGAGCTGTTTTTT.